The present T cell receptor beta chain was sequenced within a study of OX40 agonist ivuxolimab in advanced cancers. Germline V gives CDR1 GTSNPN, CDR2 SVGIG (reference sequence). V was trimmed by 0 bases and J by 0 bases, leaving 12 bases between them. The CDR3 has 16 amino acids. The table came from immunoSEQ multiplex PCR; TCRdb's copy has only in-frame clones and leaves some out. This table holds about 94,000 clones, roughly 87% found once. This clonotype was obtained from an adult with an advanced solid tumor such as melanoma, head and neck, liver or kidney cancer. This material consisted of CD4+ or CD8+ T cells sorted from blood, taken in a trial of the OX40 agonist ivuxolimab. The chain has TRBV30 and TRBJ1-5; possibly TRBD1 for D (6 bases). The CDR3 loop reads CAWSVQGLNSNQPQHF. In DNA form, the CDR3 reads TGTGCCTGGAGTGTACAGGGCCTAAATAGCAATCAGCCCCAGCATTTT.